This T cell receptor beta chain was identified during a study of CD8 T cells in Susac syndrome (dated by TCRdb to the late 2010s). Looking at the study overall: Of the Susac syndrome patients who were sequenced, about eight were in clinical remission while six had clinically active disease. At blood withdrawal, Susac syndrome patients were therapy-naive, treated with corticosteroids (with IVIg additionally given to some), or treated with IVIg alone. Whether CD8+ T cell activation and differentiation in Susac syndrome was antigen driven was tested using repertoire sequencing. Study-level results and caveats: In patients with Susac syndrome, the CD4+ T cell repertoire showed no detectable clonal expansion. The study acknowledged that relatively few individuals were included in the TCR sequencing and HLA analysis.

As for this clonotype: This receptor's antigen is unknown. No much larger clonotype is one base removed from it; base qualities were not supplied.

The germline ends are 18 bases apart after V is trimmed by 4 bases and J by 6 bases. Sequences LNHDA (CDR1) and SQIVND (CDR2) are obtained from the germline V gene (reference sequence). The CDR3 runs 16 amino acids, cysteine and phenylalanine included. The retained sequence is limited to the CDR3, 48 bases, with the frame set at the first base. RNA was extracted with the RNeasy kit and roughly 0.45 to 1 ug was reverse transcribed using random hexamers. The immunoSEQ multiplex PCR assay, which covers 54 Vbeta and 13 Jbeta segments, was used to amplify TCR beta CDR3 regions. To correct PCR amplification bias, a synthetic template baseline was used for both primer optimization and computational correction. As for how the authors treated the data: Only productive sequences were kept, with reads annotated to V, D and J genes according to IMGT and analyzed in immunoSEQ Analyzer. Clonality was calculated as one minus the Shannon entropy normalized by log2 of the number of productive unique sequences. Public and private clones were assessed among the 100 most prevalent clones of each patient and control. A clone was defined as Susac-specific if it was absent from the healthy and MS cohorts, from roughly 980 published viral clones and from other ImmuneACCESS disease sequences. In-frame beta chains were kept once TCRdb had trimmed the public reads at Q25 with fastp and called clones with MiXCR. CDR3 protein sequences are deduplicated, and each keeps its most common genes and DNA. TCRdb, not the original authors, processed these V and J calls. This sample comprises hundreds of thousands of distinct CDR3 sequences, approximately 94% of them detected only once. Around 0.15% of the sample is taken by the ten largest.

High-throughput TCR beta sequencing profiled peripheral blood CD8+ and CD4+ T cells from healthy donors, Susac syndrome patients and multiple sclerosis patients. Susac syndrome patients met recently defined diagnostic criteria for definite or probable disease. Bulk CD8+ and CD4+ T cells were purified magnetically by negative isolation, whereas CD8+ TEMRA cells were enriched by FACS. Blood was drawn into EDTA tubes, processed within 24 hours, and PBMCs were isolated by density gradient centrifugation. PBMCs intended for TCR sequencing were frozen in liquid nitrogen and were later thawed in a 37 degrees C water bath. The sorted or isolated CD4+, CD8+ and CD8+ TEMRA cells reached a purity of at least 90%.

This receptor was identified in a human donor with Susac syndrome. Material: CD4+ T cells from PBMCs. The rearrangement joined TRBV19 to TRBJ2-2, with TRBD1 as a weak D call on 6 bases. CDR3 region: CASSKNTGSWAGELFF. The nucleotide sequence reads as follows: TGTGCCAGTAGTAAGAATACAGGGAGTTGGGCCGGGGAGCTGTTTTTT.